These 4 T cell receptor beta chains came from one sample sequenced in a study of shared clonotypes between healthy human individuals. Sequencing was performed with immunoSEQ multiplex PCR; in TCRdb, only in-frame clones are kept and a portion is missing. The sample shows about 2.4 million clones, 93% of them seen only once. The sample was naive CD4+ T cells from PBMCs. Stated subset: CD45RA+ positively selected. These receptors came from a man between 18 and 29 years old in good health. Some clones in this sample may be carry-over from other donors' samples.

The gene calls are TRBV29-1 and TRBJ2-2; 8 positions agree with TRBD2. Per the germline V gene, CDR1 is SQVTM and CDR2 is ANQGSEA. With 5 bases clipped from V and 5 bases from J, the junction kept 4 bases outside the gene matches. This CDR3 comprises 13 residues. The CDR3 region has the DNA TGCAGCGTTCAACGACTAGCGACCGGGGAGCTGTTTTTT. Translation gives CSVQRLATGELFF.

This clone was detected once. This rearrangement joins TRBV7-8 to TRBJ1-5, with 7 positions matching TRBD1. J was trimmed by 4 bases and V by 1 base; bases with no gene match: 7. The CDR3 is made up of 16 amino acids. Germline-derived CDR1 and CDR2 are SGHVS and FQNEAQ. The CDR3 bases are TGTGCCAGCAGCTTAGAGGGGGCCTCAACAAATCAGCCCCAGCATTTT. Translating gives CASSLEGASTNQPQHF. The full variable domain, with the rest looked up from reference TRBV7-8 and TRBJ1-5, is GAGVSQSPRYKVAKRGQDVALRCDPISGHVSLFWYQQALGQGPEFLTYFQNEAQLDKSGLPSDRFFAERPEGSVSTLKIQRTQQEDSAVYLCASSLEGASTNQPQHFGDGTRLSIL.

V is TRBV5-1 and J is TRBJ2-7; D possibly matches TRBD1 or TRBD2 (6 bases each). Looked up from germline, CDR1 is SGHRS and CDR2 is YFSETQ. V was shortened by 5 bases and J by 2 bases, with 14 bases between the two germline ends. This CDR3 has 14 residues. As DNA, the CDR3 is TGCGCCAGCAGAACTGACCGGGGGCCCTACGAGCAGTACTTC. Translating gives CASRTDRGPYEQYF.

The rearrangement links TRBV5-1 to TRBJ1-4; the D is unclear. CDR3 length: 16 amino acids. The germline gives CDR1 SGHRS, CDR2 YFSETQ. Trimming removed 0 bases from V and 0 bases from J, with 9 bases in between. The CDR3 nucleotides read TGCGCCAGCAGCTTGGCCACGGTAGCAACTAATGAAAAACTGTTTTTT. Translation: CASSLATVATNEKLFF.